This TCR beta chain appears in the sequencing data of a study of human T cells and chemical hapten exposure. Across the study: An area of 2 cm by 2 cm on upper inner arm skin received 2% DPC for sensitization.

Unique molecular identifiers were attached to individual cDNA molecules within the library. TCRdb processed the RACE reads anew with MiXCR; each CDR3 protein has one entry. The sample has some 84,000 distinct CDR3 sequences; 8.5% are singletons. Study outcomes and limitations: High-frequency TCRs, those above 1 in 1000, stayed the same after DPC sensitization.

Time point of the sample: pre-sensitization, week 0. Treatment here: therapeutic diphenylcyclopropenone sensitization with weekly scalp DPC. Patients had alopecia, were aged 18 to 70, and were not pregnant. This clonotype was seen many times. The antigen remains undetermined. This TCR derives from a middle-aged man with alopecia areata. Some clones in this sample may be carry-over from other donors' samples. The specimen was whole blood, collected in connection with sensitization to the hapten diphenylcyclopropenone (DPC).

CDR3 nucleotides: TGCAGTGCTAGAGAGAGGGTGTCTAATGAAAAACTGTTTTTT. Amino acids: CSARERVSNEKLFF. V usage is TRBV20-1 and J usage is TRBJ1-4; D is ambiguous. The length of the CDR3 is 14 residues. Germline CDR1 reads DFQATT; CDR2 reads SNEGSKA (reference sequence). Trimming removed 0 bases at V and 3 bases at J, with 8 bases between.